The 8 T cell receptor beta chains listed next were all sequenced from one sample in a study of STAT5B mutations in CD4+ large granular lymphocyte leukemia. TCRdb's copy holds only in-frame clones and misses some; the assay was immunoSEQ multiplex PCR. The sample has about 45,000 clones, just over 85% seen once. Sequenced: CD4+ T cells from blood buffy coats. The receptor source for this set is a human donor in good health.

The chain is built from TRBV5-4 and TRBJ2-7, with 16 bases identical to TRBD2. Germline CDR1 SGHNT, CDR2 YYREEE (reference sequence). Trimming removed 5 bases from V and 2 bases from J; junction bases left unmatched: 10. This CDR3 is built from 18 residues. The CDR3 bases are TGTGCCAGCAGGGTGGGACTAGCGGGAGGGCCGGGTACCTACGAGCAGTACTTC. Translating it yields CASRVGLAGGPGTYEQYF.

The genes are TRBV6-1 and TRBJ2-1, with 10 bases identical to TRBD2. Germline values: CDR1 MNHNS, CDR2 SASEGT. The V segment lost 2 bases and the J segment 0 bases; nucleotides outside the gene matches: 4. This CDR3 region has 17 residues. The CDR3 loop reads CASSETSGTSSYNEQFF. CDR3 bases: TGTGCCAGCAGTGAAACTAGCGGGACGAGCTCCTACAATGAGCAGTTCTTC.

J is TRBJ2-1 and V is TRBV27; perhaps TRBD2 as D (7 bases). This CDR3 is built from 13 residues. The germline CDR1 and CDR2 sequences are MNHEY and SMNVEV (reference sequence). V was clipped by 3 bases and J by 10 bases, with 13 bases between them. CDR3 sequence reads: CASSFNGRGEQFF. Here the CDR3 DNA reads TGTGCCAGCAGTTTTAATGGGAGGGGGGAGCAGTTCTTC.

The chain recombines TRBV5-6 with TRBJ2-3; D may be TRBD2 (6 bases). Trimming took 3 bases from V and 8 from J, leaving 13 bases between them. The germline V gene encodes CDR1 SGHDT and CDR2 YYEEEE. The CDR3 loop spans 13 amino acids. The CDR3 protein is CASSSGAGSTQYF. Here the CDR3 DNA reads TGTGCCAGCAGCTCCGGGGCGGGAAGTACGCAGTATTTT.

This clone was detected only a few times. The chain uses TRBV30 and TRBJ1-1, with D possibly TRBD1 on 6 matching bases. Trimming stripped 0 bases from V and 8 bases from J, with 13 bases between. The CDR3 loop spans 13 amino acids. CDR1 and CDR2 (germline): GTSNPN, SVGIG (reference sequence). CDR3 sequence reads: CAWSVRQGNEAFF. In DNA form, the CDR3 reads TGTGCCTGGAGTGTACGGCAGGGGAACGAAGCTTTCTTT. Full variable domain (outside the CDR3, taken from reference TRBV30 and TRBJ1-1): SQTIHQWPATLVQPVGSPLSLECTVEGTSNPNLYWYRQAAGRGLQLLFYSVGIGQISSEVPQNLSASRPQDRQFILSSKKLLLSDSGFYLCAWSVRQGNEAFFGQGTRLTVV.

This chain joins TRBV5-1 and TRBJ1-1; 7 nucleotides match TRBD1. The CDR3 covers 15 residues. Germline values: CDR1 SGHRS, CDR2 YFSETQ. Trimming took 0 bases from V and 5 from J; bases not matched to a gene: 7. CDR3 amino acids: CASSLVVGGDTEAFF. The CDR3 region has the DNA TGCGCCAGCAGCTTGGTGGTAGGGGGCGATACTGAAGCTTTCTTT.

This chain joins TRBV6-6 and TRBJ2-7; 11 bases fit TRBD1. CDR3 length: 14 residues. J gave up 6 bases and V 7 bases, and 8 bases lay outside the gene matches. CDR1 is MNHNY, CDR2 SVGAGI, per germline (reference sequence). The CDR3 nucleotides are TGTGCCAGCACCTACGGACAGGGGGCAATCGAGCAGTACTTC. It codes for CASTYGQGAIEQYF.

The gene calls are TRBV2 and TRBJ1-1; TRBD1 agrees at 12 bases. The CDR3 consists of 16 residues. J lost 1 base, V lost 2 bases, and 2 bases had no gene match. CDR1 is SNHLY, CDR2 FYNNEI, per germline. The CDR3 DNA reads TGTGCCAGCAGTGAAAGGGGACAGGGGGCGAACACTGAAGCTTTCTTT. The encoded protein is CASSERGQGANTEAFF.